Following are 31 T cell receptor beta chains from one sample sequenced in a study of cytomegalovirus exposure and HLA in healthy donors. The PCR used 60 Vbeta and 13 Jbeta primers. Repertoires were generated with immunoSEQ multiplex PCR, while TCRdb's copy carries only in-frame clones and drops some. The table shows about 160,000 clones, with 75% to 90% occurring only once. The sequencing input was PBMCs. These TCRs come from a man aged 50-60 years in good health and CMV-seropositive.

This clone has only a few counts. This chain connects TRBV5-6 to TRBJ2-2; weak D call: TRBD2 (6 bases). CDR3 length: 16 residues. CDR1 SGHDT and CDR2 YYEEEE come from the germline V gene. V dropped 3 bases and J dropped 6 bases, with 18 bases sitting between them. The DNA of the CDR3 is TGTGCCAGCAGCTACCCGCGCGGCGGGGCGCCCGGGGAGCTGTTTTTT. It specifies CASSYPRGGAPGELFF.

V and J are TRBV4-2 and TRBJ2-3; 8 positions match TRBD2. This CDR3 is 15 amino acids long. CDR1 and CDR2 from the germline V gene are LGHNA and YNFKEQ. V dropped 4 bases and J dropped 5; count of bases not matched to a gene: 8. The CDR3 DNA is TGTGCCAGCAGCCGGGCAGCGGGAGTAAAAGATACGCAGTATTTT. Translating it yields CASSRAAGVKDTQYF.

The V call is TRBV2, the J call TRBJ2-1; 7 bases are shared with TRBD2. The CDR3 is 14 amino acids. The J segment lost 5 bases and the V segment lost 6 bases, leaving 7 bases of the junction unmatched. Germline V CDR1 and CDR2: SNHLY, FYNNEI. The CDR3 protein is CASRRAGVDNEQFF. The CDR3 DNA sequence: TGTGCCAGCAGGAGGGCGGGAGTTGACAATGAGCAGTTCTTC.

This chain connects TRBV29-1 to TRBJ2-7, with 9 nucleotides matching TRBD1. This CDR3 region has 15 residues. Per the germline V gene, CDR1 is SQVTM and CDR2 is ANQGSEA. The V gene end was trimmed by 1 base and the J gene end by 7 bases; junction bases not matched to a gene: 11. CDR3 bases: TGCAGCGTTGAAGGGGGACAGGGAACCCTACCTGAGCAGTACTTC. Protein: CSVEGGQGTLPEQYF.

As to this clone: Other nucleotide sequences in the sample specify the same CDR3. The chain has TRBV7-3 and TRBJ2-1, with TRBD1 matching over 8 bases. Germline V gives CDR1 SGHTA, CDR2 FQGTGA. V dropped 5 bases and J dropped 2; count of bases not matched to a gene: 5. This CDR3 has 15 residues. In DNA, the CDR3 is TGTGCCAGCAGCCCCTCAGGGGGCCCCTACAATGAGCAGTTCTTC. Translating gives CASSPSGGPYNEQFF.

The V gene is TRBV5-1, the J gene TRBJ2-3, with D possibly being TRBD2 (6 bases). CDR3 length: 14 amino acids. Trimming cost V 3 bases and J 1 base, with 9 bases left between them. Germline CDR1 and CDR2: SGHRS and YFSETQ. Here the CDR3 reads CASSSGEGTDTQYF. Written as DNA, the CDR3 is TGCGCCAGCAGCTCCGGGGAGGGCACAGATACGCAGTATTTT.

This rearrangement joins TRBV6-1 to TRBJ1-4, with D hard to call. Germline V gives CDR1 MNHNS, CDR2 SASEGT. The ends were cut back, 0 bases at V and 6 bases at J, with 20 bases in the middle. The CDR3 contains 18 residues. CDR3 nucleotide sequence: TGTGCCAGCAGTGAAGCGCGCGGTGGCCGCTCCGGGGATGAAAAACTGTTTTTT. Protein product: CASSEARGGRSGDEKLFF.

In the case of this clone: Its ends do not fully match the called genes, so a read error is possible. V gene TRBV4-1 combines with J gene TRBJ1-3; TRBD1 might be the D (5 bases). Germline CDR1 is MGHRA and CDR2 is YSYEKL. The CDR3 has 13 residues. CDR3 sequence: CASADRDGSTIYF. CDR3 DNA: TGCGCCAGCGCCGACAGAGACGGAAGCACCATATATTTT.

Note on this clone: The same CDR3 also results from other DNA sequences found in this sample. V gene TRBV5-6 combines with J gene TRBJ1-5, with 10 bases lining up with TRBD1. Trimming removed 4 bases from V and 4 bases from J; junction bases left unmatched: 5. The CDR3 spans 15 residues. The V gene's germline CDR1 is SGHDT and CDR2 YYEEEE. CDR3 sequence reads: CASSLRQGANQPQHF. As DNA, the CDR3 is TGTGCCAGCAGCCTCCGACAGGGGGCTAATCAGCCCCAGCATTTT. The full variable domain, rest sourced from reference TRBV5-6 and TRBJ1-5, is DAGVTQSPTHLIKTRGQQVTLRCSPKSGHDTVSWYQQALGQGPQFIFQYYEEEERQRGNFPDRFSGHQFPNYSSELNVNALLLGDSALYLCASSLRQGANQPQHFGDGTRLSIL.

The chain has TRBV7-9 and TRBJ2-3, with 12 bases identical to TRBD2. Trimming took 5 bases from V and 8 from J; bases not matched to a gene: 11. Germline CDR1 reads SEHNR; CDR2 reads FQNEAQ (reference sequence). The CDR3 has 16 residues. The CDR3, as DNA: TGTGCCAGCAGCAAACTAGCGGGGGGTACGGAGGGTACGCAGTATTTT. Protein sequence: CASSKLAGGTEGTQYF.

The chain uses TRBV9 and TRBJ2-7; D is ambiguous. This CDR3 is built from 15 residues. V was cut by 4 bases and J by 3 bases, with 17 bases left in between. CDR1 and CDR2 from the germline V gene are SGDLS and YYNGEE. DNA of the CDR3: TGTGCCAGCAGCACGGCCGGCGGTGATTTCTACGAGCAGTACTTC. It translates to CASSTAGGDFYEQYF.

V usage is TRBV7-9 and J usage is TRBJ1-1; no firm D call. V shed 2 bases and J shed 4 bases, with 5 bases lying between them. There are 12 residues in the CDR3. Germline V CDR1 and CDR2: SEHNR, FQNEAQ (reference sequence). The DNA of the CDR3 is TGTGCCAGCAGCTTATTGAGCACTGAAGCTTTCTTT. It encodes CASSLLSTEAFF.

The V call is TRBV27, the J call TRBJ1-1; weak D call: TRBD1 (6 bases). Per the germline V gene, CDR1 is MNHEY and CDR2 is SMNVEV (reference sequence). The CDR3 is made up of 12 amino acids. V shed 5 bases and J shed 5 bases, with 9 bases lying between them. The CDR3 DNA reads as TGTGCCAGCAGTAGAACAGGGACTGAAGCTTTCTTT. This translates into CASSRTGTEAFF.

In DNA form, the CDR3 reads TGCGCCAGCAGCTCCCCTAGCGGCAGTGAGCAGTTCTTC. Residues: CASSSPSGSEQFF. This rearrangement joins TRBV5-1 to TRBJ2-1; 7 bases align to TRBD2. CDR3 length equals 13 residues. The junction had 6 bases not matched to a gene; V was cut back by 3 bases and J by 9 bases. The germline V gene encodes CDR1 SGHRS and CDR2 YFSETQ. The full variable domain, in which reference TRBV5-1 and TRBJ2-1 provide the parts outside the CDR3, is KAGVTQTPRYLIKTRGQQVTLSCSPISGHRSVSWYQQTPGQGLQFLFEYFSETQRNKGNFPGRFSGRQFSNSRSEMNVSTLELGDSALYLCASSSPSGSEQFFGPGTRLTVL.

V is TRBV5-1 and J is TRBJ2-4; 7 bases match TRBD2. With V trimmed by 7 bases and J by 1 base, 5 bases remained unmatched. Looked up from germline, CDR1 is SGHRS and CDR2 is YFSETQ. The CDR3 length is 14 residues. CDR3 in amino acids: CASRPTSAKNIQYF. The CDR3 DNA sequence: TGCGCCAGCCGCCCGACTAGCGCCAAAAACATTCAGTACTTC. The full variable domain, with the rest looked up from reference TRBV5-1 and TRBJ2-4, is KAGVTQTPRYLIKTRGQQVTLSCSPISGHRSVSWYQQTPGQGLQFLFEYFSETQRNKGNFPGRFSGRQFSNSRSEMNVSTLELGDSALYLCASRPTSAKNIQYFGAGTRLSVL.

This chain links TRBV2 with TRBJ2-2; 10 positions match TRBD2. V was pared by 1 base and J by 5 bases, with 4 bases of the junction left unmatched. The germline CDR1 and CDR2 sequences are SNHLY and FYNNEI. The CDR3 length is 16 residues. Here the CDR3 DNA reads TGTGCCAGCAGTGAAGGTCTAGCGGGAGTAACCGGGGAGCTGTTTTTT. It translates to CASSEGLAGVTGELFF.

The gene calls are TRBV7-3 and TRBJ2-6; D not certain. The ends were cut back, 1 base at V and 3 bases at J, with 7 bases in the middle. Germline CDR1 SGHTA, CDR2 FQGTGA. The CDR3 covers 15 residues. The CDR3: CASSLNEVGANVLTF. DNA of the CDR3: TGTGCCAGCAGCTTAAATGAGGTTGGGGCCAACGTCCTGACTTTC.

The gene calls are TRBV13 and TRBJ2-3; D might be TRBD2 (6 bases). Trimming removed 4 bases from V and 2 bases from J, with 13 bases in between. The CDR3 contains 15 residues. Germline-derived CDR1 and CDR2 are PRHDT and FYEKMQ (reference sequence). CDR3 amino acids: CASSSLAVNTDTQYF. Written as DNA, the CDR3 is TGTGCCAGCAGCTCGTTAGCGGTGAACACAGATACGCAGTATTTT.

The chain has TRBV7-3 and TRBJ2-5; TRBD2 agrees at 12 bases. V was clipped by 8 bases and J by 4 bases; unmatched bases: 8. Germline lookup yields CDR1 SGHTA and CDR2 FQGTGA. The CDR3 is 15 amino acids. CDR3 in amino acids: CASSLAGGRGETQYF. CDR3 DNA sequence: TGTGCCAGCTCCCTAGCGGGGGGGCGTGGAGAGACCCAGTACTTC.

V is TRBV5-6 and J is TRBJ1-5; D is unclear. Germline V lookup: CDR1 SGHDT, CDR2 YYEEEE. The CDR3 covers 15 residues. Between the trimmed V and J ends, which lost 1 base and 1 base, there was a span of 9 bases. The CDR3 coding sequence is TGTGCCAGCAGCTTGTTCCGAGAGAGCAATCAGCCCCAGCATTTT. Its translation: CASSLFRESNQPQHF.

This clone was seen only once. The genes are TRBV7-2 and TRBJ1-5, with D hard to call. Germline CDR1 reads SGHTA; CDR2 reads FQGNSA. V was cut by 3 bases and J by 5 bases, with 11 bases left in between. The CDR3 length is 14 residues. DNA of the CDR3: TGTGCCAGCAGCTTGACACAGACCCATCAGCCCCAGCATTTT. Its translation: CASSLTQTHQPQHF.

This clone is a singleton in its sample. The V and J genes are TRBV2 and TRBJ2-2; D gene ambiguous. This CDR3 has 14 residues. V was clipped by 6 bases and J by 4 bases, with 12 bases between them. From germline, CDR1 is SNHLY and CDR2 FYNNEI. For the CDR3, the DNA is TGTGCCAGCAGAGATATAGCAGTCACCGGGGAGCTGTTTTTT. This encodes CASRDIAVTGELFF.

This sequence joins TRBV7-2 and TRBJ2-1; 10 bases are shared with TRBD2. The germline V gene encodes CDR1 SGHTA and CDR2 FQGNSA. Germline trimming cut 2 bases from V and 8 bases from J; bases unmatched to any gene: 6. The CDR3 extends over 15 amino acids. DNA for the CDR3: TGTGCCAGCAGCTTACAAGCGGGAGGGCCTTATGAGCAGTTCTTC. The encoded protein is CASSLQAGGPYEQFF.

The rearrangement links TRBV7-9 to TRBJ2-1; 7 nucleotides line up with TRBD1. Germline V gene lookup returns CDR1 SEHNR and CDR2 FQNEAQ (reference sequence). The CDR3 extends over 16 amino acids. The junction had 7 bases not matched to a gene; V was cut back by 5 bases and J by 0 bases. CDR3 region: CASSPRTGPSYNEQFF. CDR3 nucleotide sequence: TGTGCCAGCAGCCCAAGGACAGGTCCCTCCTACAATGAGCAGTTCTTC.

This sequence joins TRBV10-1 and TRBJ2-3; maybe TRBD1 (5 bases). The CDR3 is made up of 15 amino acids. V dropped 0 bases and J dropped 5 bases, with 12 bases sitting between them. The germline gives CDR1 WNHNN, CDR2 SYGVQD (reference sequence). DNA for the CDR3: TGCGCCAGCAGTGAGTCGTTAGGGGCCGGAGATACGCAGTATTTT. This codes for CASSESLGAGDTQYF.

The rearrangement joins TRBV7-9 to TRBJ1-1; D remains unclear. The CDR3 has 11 amino acids. Trimming shortened V by 5 bases and J by 6 bases, and 7 bases separated the two germline ends. Per germline, CDR1 SEHNR and CDR2 FQNEAQ (reference sequence). DNA of the CDR3: TGTGCCAGCAGCCCTATTCCTGAAGCTTTCTTT. Its translation: CASSPIPEAFF.

This clone came up once. The chain employs TRBV25-1 and TRBJ2-5, with 7 bases identical to TRBD1. Germline assignment: CDR1 MGHDK and CDR2 SYGVNS. This CDR3 comprises 14 residues. The ends lost 5 bases at V and 3 bases at J; junction bases unmatched: 6. The CDR3 protein is CASSSPGGKETQYF. For the CDR3, the DNA is TGTGCCAGCAGTTCACCAGGGGGTAAAGAGACCCAGTACTTC.

This sequence joins TRBV28 and TRBJ2-7; 14 bases agree with TRBD2. The germline gives CDR1 MDHEN, CDR2 SYDVKM. The CDR3 is 15 residues long. J gave up 9 bases and V 7 bases, and 11 bases lay outside the gene matches. DNA for the CDR3: TGTGCCAGCAAGGGGCTGGGACTAGCGGGAGTGAGGCAGTACTTC. This gives the protein CASKGLGLAGVRQYF.

This clone came up once. This chain connects TRBV5-6 to TRBJ1-5; possibly TRBD1 for D (6 bases). CDR1 is SGHDT and CDR2 is YYEEEE in the germline V gene. The length of the CDR3 is 15 residues. V was cut by 0 bases and J by 4 bases, with 11 bases left in between. The CDR3 DNA is TGTGCCAGCAGCTTGGAGGGGCAGGGGAATCAGCCCCAGCATTTT. Protein sequence: CASSLEGQGNQPQHF.

The gene calls are TRBV19 and TRBJ1-2; the D gene is possibly TRBD1 (6 bases). CDR1 is LNHDA, CDR2 SQIVND, per germline (reference sequence). CDR3 length: 13 residues. Trimming shortened V by 6 bases and J by 7 bases, and 15 bases separated the two germline ends. CDR3 residues: CASRTQGSGGYTF. Here the CDR3 DNA reads TGTGCCAGTAGGACACAGGGAAGTGGTGGCTACACCTTC.

This clone was counted between two and nine times. The V gene is TRBV4-2, the J gene TRBJ2-5, with D possibly matching TRBD1 (5 bases). Between the trimmed V and J ends, which lost 4 bases and 2 bases, there was a span of 14 bases. CDR1 is LGHNA, CDR2 YNFKEQ, per germline. CDR3 length: 15 residues. CDR3 nucleotide sequence: TGTGCCAGCAGCCCCGTCGCAGGGCAACAAGAGACCCAGTACTTC. This codes for CASSPVAGQQETQYF.